This T cell receptor beta chain was documented in a study of cytomegalovirus exposure and HLA in healthy donors. Study outcomes and limitations: The analysis excluded some indistinguishable V segments, including TRBV6-2 and TRBV6-3.

Researchers ran the PCR with 60 Vbeta and 13 Jbeta primers. The data were produced by immunoSEQ multiplex PCR, yet TCRdb's version contains in-frame clones alone and is incomplete. The sample consists of about 210,000 clones, roughly four fifths of them appearing once. Trimming stripped 1 base from V and 10 bases from J, with 14 bases between. Germline-derived CDR1 and CDR2 are SGHTA and FQGNSA. This CDR3 has 14 amino acids. As regards this clone: As yet, its antigen is unknown.

This TCR came from a woman aged 50 to 65 in good health and CMV-seropositive. Sequencing used PBMCs. This chain uses TRBV7-2 with TRBJ2-4; perhaps TRBD1 as D (5 bases). The DNA of the CDR3 is TGTGCCAGCAGCTTAGATCTGACAGACCGAATTCAGTACTTC. Its translation: CASSLDLTDRIQYF.